This T cell receptor beta chain comes out of a study of beta chain features in type 1 diabetes. Looked up from germline, CDR1 is SGHTA and CDR2 is FQGNSA. Germline trimming cut 0 bases from V and 12 bases from J; bases unmatched to any gene: 19. This CDR3 has 17 amino acids. In its sample, this clone was seen a few times. Antigen: not known. Study conclusions and caveats: Insertion counts at VDJ junctions were lower in type 1 diabetes patients, who also showed more deletions there. Type 1 diabetes patients had moderately but significantly shorter TCRB CDR3s in all four CD4+ subsets. Any HLA-type effect on TCRB rearrangement remained unresolved here.

Every bit of the isolated RNA underwent reverse transcription, so sequencing read expressed TCRB transcripts. Only in-frame clones appear in the TCRdb table, and some are missing; sequencing was by immunoSEQ multiplex PCR. The sample includes 200,000 to 300,000 clones, just over 20% of them seen just once. The TCR originated in a woman in her forties with type 1 diabetes. The chain couples TRBV7-2 to TRBJ1-2; 7 bases are a match to TRBD1. The sequenced sample consisted of naive CD4+ T cells from blood. The CDR3 DNA reads as TGTGCCAGCAGCTTAGCGGCGGGGGGACAGTCTAATCTATGGGACACCTTC. This gives the protein CASSLAAGGQSNLWDTF. The full variable domain, with the rest looked up from reference TRBV7-2 and TRBJ1-2, is GAGVSQSPSNKVTEKGKDVELRCDPISGHTALYWYRQSLGQGLEFLIYFQGNSAPDKSGLPSDRFSAERTGGSVSTLTIQRTQQEDSAVYLCASSLAAGGQSNLWDTFGSGTRLTVV.